This T cell receptor beta chain emerged from a study of blood T cell repertoires in COVID-19. Study at large: Samples taken during acute and convalescent COVID-19 were collected in the United States, Italy and Spain. PBMCs, B-cell-depleted T cells, or T cells provided the cDNA or gDNA that made up the material.

Authors' analysis steps: The assay estimated nucleated cells by amplifying reference gene primers. TCRdb's table, derived via immunoSEQ multiplex PCR, lists solely in-frame clones and lacks some. The V and J calls and clone size are taken from that table; D and trimming were inferred from the DNA. In the table there are 150,000 or so clones, roughly 86% of which are singletons. Trimming took off 5 bases at V and 0 bases at J, with 9 bases between the two ends. The CDR3 contains 14 residues. Per the germline V gene, CDR1 is SEHNR and CDR2 is FQNEAQ (reference sequence). This clonotype originated in a human donor in a cohort sampled during active COVID-19. What was sequenced was peripheral blood. J is TRBJ2-3 and V is TRBV7-9; D gene unclear. CDR3 in amino acids: CASSPATSTDTQYF. For the CDR3, the DNA is TGTGCCAGCAGCCCCGCGACTAGCACAGATACGCAGTATTTT.